The clone carrying this T cell receptor (beta chain) has a single count. The sample is drawn from a study of blood T cell repertoires in COVID-19. Measured with immunoSEQ multiplex PCR; TCRdb has only the in-frame clones, and not every one. Here the sample spans approximately 390,000 clones, roughly 86% being singletons. The germline V gene encodes CDR1 SNHLY and CDR2 FYNNEI. V was shortened by 7 bases and J by 5 bases, with 15 bases between the two germline ends. The CDR3 has 14 amino acids. Sequencing input: PBMCs or T cells enriched from blood (not recorded which). This clonotype was sampled from a middle-aged woman with acute COVID-19. The V and J genes are TRBV2 and TRBJ1-5; D ambiguous. The CDR3 DNA follows: TGTGCCAGCACCTTATGGCCTTCCTATCAGCCCCAGCATTTT. It yields the protein CASTLWPSYQPQHF.